This T cell receptor (beta chain) was found in a study of regulatory T cells in long-lasting Graves disease. According to the study, TCR beta libraries were built with iRepertoire HTBI primers and CDR3-region Arm-PCR. TCRdb analysed the multiplex PCR reads with MiXCR anew, one entry per CDR3 protein. This repertoire shows about 540,000 distinct CDR3 sequences, approximately 15% found once; its top ten account for under 10%. Time point meaning: newly diagnosed GD, antithyroid drugs for less than 3 months. RNA extracted from PBMCs served as the sequencing template. These data also formed part of another study, on T cells in Graves' hyperthyroidism and ophthalmopathy. As that study records: Initially, a first-round RT-PCR of the TCR CDR3 employed the HTBI primer set. Among clonotypes expanded in thyroid above 0.001, most were also found in blood.

Sequenced material: peripheral blood mononuclear cells (PBMCs), taken at new diagnosis, from a patient treated with antithyroid drugs. The clonotype originates from a man between 25 and 39 years old with Graves disease.

CDR3 bases: TGTGCCAGCAGCCGAACGGGTTTTAATGAAAAACTGTTTTTT. It codes for CASSRTGFNEKLFF. This chain joins TRBV7-9 and TRBJ1-4; unclear D gene. The germline CDR1 and CDR2 sequences are SEHNR and FQNEAQ (reference sequence). This CDR3 region has 14 residues. Trimming removed 5 bases from V and 4 bases from J, with 11 bases in between.